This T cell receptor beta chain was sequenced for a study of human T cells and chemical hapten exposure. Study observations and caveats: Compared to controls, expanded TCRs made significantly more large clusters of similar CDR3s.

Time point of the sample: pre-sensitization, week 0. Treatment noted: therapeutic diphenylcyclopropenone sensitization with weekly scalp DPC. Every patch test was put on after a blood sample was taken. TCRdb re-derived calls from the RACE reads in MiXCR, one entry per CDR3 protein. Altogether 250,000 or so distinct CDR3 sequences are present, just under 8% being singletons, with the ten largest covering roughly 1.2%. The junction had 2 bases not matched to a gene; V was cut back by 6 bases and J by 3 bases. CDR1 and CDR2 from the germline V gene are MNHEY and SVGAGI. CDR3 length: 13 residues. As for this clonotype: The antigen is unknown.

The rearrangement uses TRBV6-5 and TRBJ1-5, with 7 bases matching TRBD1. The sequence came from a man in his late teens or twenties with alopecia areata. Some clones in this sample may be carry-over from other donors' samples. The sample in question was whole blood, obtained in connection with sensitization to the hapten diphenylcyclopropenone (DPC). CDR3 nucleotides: TGTGCCAGCAGGACAGGGAACAATCAGCCCCAGCATTTT. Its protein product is CASRTGNNQPQHF.